These 8 T cell receptor beta chains came from one sample sequenced in a study of T cell repertoires in cytomegalovirus infection. MiXCR was run by TCRdb on the reads, yielding one entry per CDR3 protein. The sample shows roughly 280,000 distinct CDR3 sequences, 22% of them seen only once. For these TCRs, the target antigens are not known. Sample: cultured PBMCs, taken from culture after CMV antigen stimulation. The receptors stem from a human donor in good health (CMV status not recorded). Some clones in this sample may be carry-over from other donors' samples.

This clonotype was detected ten times or more. This chain links TRBV12-3 or TRBV12-4 with TRBJ1-2; D gene uncertain. Between the trimmed V and J ends, which lost 4 bases and 7 bases, there was a span of 7 bases. The CDR3 extends over 11 amino acids. CDR3 sequence: CASSYNSGYTF. As DNA, the CDR3 is TGTGCCAGCAGTTACAACAGTGGCTACACCTTC.

The rearrangement uses TRBV2 and TRBJ2-7; D is perhaps TRBD2 (5 bases). From germline, CDR1 is SNHLY and CDR2 FYNNEI. The CDR3 has 16 residues. The V end was cut by 8 bases, the J end by 7 bases, with 27 bases between. Written as DNA, the CDR3 is TGTGCCAGCCAGACTGGGGTTGAATATAGGACGGGGGAGCAGTACGTC. Protein sequence: CASQTGVEYRTGEQYV.

This clonotype was found a few times. The chain is built from TRBV13 and TRBJ2-7; TRBD2 might be the D (6 bases). Trimming pared 5 bases from V and 6 bases from J, leaving 26 bases between. Germline loops: CDR1 PRHDT, CDR2 FYEKMQ (reference sequence). The CDR3 spans 17 residues. The CDR3 loop is CASSILGTGTNPTEQYV. As DNA, the CDR3 is TGTGCCAGCAGCATCCTGGGGACTGGTACAAATCCTACCGAGCAGTACGTC.

This clonotype was observed at least ten times. This sequence joins TRBV7-2 and TRBJ2-3, with D unclear. Germline V CDR1 and CDR2: SGHTA, FQGNSA. V lost 5 bases and J lost 5, with 17 bases in between. CDR3 length equals 15 residues. The CDR3, as DNA: TGTGCCAGCAGCCATGACGGCATCTTGGGAGATACGCAGTATTTT. It is translated as CASSHDGILGDTQYF.

The J gene is TRBJ2-7, the V gene TRBV6-5; either TRBD1 or TRBD2 may fit D (6 bases each). V was clipped by 0 bases and J by 6 bases, with 15 bases between them. The length of the CDR3 is 15 residues. CDR1 and CDR2 from the germline V gene are MNHEY and SVGAGI. CDR3 coding DNA: TGTGCCAGCAGTTACTCGGCCGACGGGGGCGCCGAGCAGTACGTC. Translating gives CASSYSADGGAEQYV.

This clonotype showed up many times. The CDR3 here is CASSPRDRSQETQYF. The CDR3 DNA reads TGTGCCAGCAGCCCTCGGGACAGAAGTCAAGAGACCCAGTACTTC. This chain joins TRBV7-2 and TRBJ2-5, with 7 nucleotides matching TRBD1. Germline V lookup: CDR1 SGHTA, CDR2 FQGNSA. The CDR3 is 15 residues long. V trimming: 5 bases; J trimming: 2 bases; junction bases outside the gene matches: 8.

This clonotype was counted between two and nine times. V gene TRBV11-1 combines with J gene TRBJ2-5, with no clear D. This CDR3 contains 12 residues. The V end was cut by 5 bases, the J end by 5 bases, with 9 bases between. Germline CDR1 SGHAT, CDR2 FQDESV (reference sequence). CDR3 bases: TGTGCCAGCAGCGTTGGGTTGGAGACCCAGTACTTC. As protein: CASSVGLETQYF.

This clonotype has only one observation. The J gene is TRBJ2-1, the V gene TRBV7-3, with 11 bases fitting TRBD1. Per the germline V gene, CDR1 is SGHTA and CDR2 is FQGTGA. CDR3 length: 15 residues. The V segment lost 5 bases and the J segment 5 bases; nucleotides outside the gene matches: 5. DNA for the CDR3: TGTGCCAGCAGCGACGGGACAGGGGGGAACAATGAGCAGTTCTTC. This sequence encodes CASSDGTGGNNEQFF.